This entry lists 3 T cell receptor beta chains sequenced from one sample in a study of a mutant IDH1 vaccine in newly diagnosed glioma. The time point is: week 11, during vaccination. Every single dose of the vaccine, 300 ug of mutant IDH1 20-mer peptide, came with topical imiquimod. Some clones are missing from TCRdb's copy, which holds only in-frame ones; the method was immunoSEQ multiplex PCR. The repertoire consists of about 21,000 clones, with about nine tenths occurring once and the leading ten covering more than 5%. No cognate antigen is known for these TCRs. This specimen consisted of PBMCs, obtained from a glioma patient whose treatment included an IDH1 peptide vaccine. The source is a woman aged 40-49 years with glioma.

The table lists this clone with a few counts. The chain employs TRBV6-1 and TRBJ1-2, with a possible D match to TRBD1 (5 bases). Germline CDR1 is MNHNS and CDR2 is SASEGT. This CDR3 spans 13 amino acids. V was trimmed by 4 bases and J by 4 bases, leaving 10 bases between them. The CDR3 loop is CASSVEGTYGYTF. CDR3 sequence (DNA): TGTGCCAGCAGTGTTGAGGGGACCTATGGCTACACCTTC.

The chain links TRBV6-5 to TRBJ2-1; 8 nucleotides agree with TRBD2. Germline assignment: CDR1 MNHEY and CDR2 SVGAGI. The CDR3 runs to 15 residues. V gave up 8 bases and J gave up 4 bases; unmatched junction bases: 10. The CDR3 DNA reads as TGTGCCAGCGGTCTGGGGACTAGTGTATACAATGAGCAGTTCTTC. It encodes CASGLGTSVYNEQFF.

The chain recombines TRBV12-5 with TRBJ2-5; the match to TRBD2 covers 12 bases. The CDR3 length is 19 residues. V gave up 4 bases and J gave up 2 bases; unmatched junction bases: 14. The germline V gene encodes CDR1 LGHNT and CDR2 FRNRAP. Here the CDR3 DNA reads TGTGCTAGTGGTTCCCGGACTAGCGGGGTACAAGGACCTCAAGAGACCCAGTACTTC. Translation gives CASGSRTSGVQGPQETQYF.